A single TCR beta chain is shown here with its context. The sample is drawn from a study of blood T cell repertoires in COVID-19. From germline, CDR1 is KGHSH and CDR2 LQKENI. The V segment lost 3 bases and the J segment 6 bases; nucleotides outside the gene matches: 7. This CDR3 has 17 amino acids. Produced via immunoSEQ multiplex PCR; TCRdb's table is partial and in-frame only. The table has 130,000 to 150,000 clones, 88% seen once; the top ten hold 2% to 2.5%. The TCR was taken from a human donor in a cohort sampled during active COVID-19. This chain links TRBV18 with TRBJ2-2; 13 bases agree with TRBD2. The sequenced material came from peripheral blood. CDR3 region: CASSPSGLAGVAGELFF. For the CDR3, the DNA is TGTGCCAGCTCACCGAGTGGACTAGCGGGAGTGGCCGGGGAGCTGTTTTTT. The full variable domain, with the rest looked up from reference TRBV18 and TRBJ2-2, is NAGVMQNPRHLVRRRGQEARLRCSPMKGHSHVYWYRQLPEEGLKFMVYLQKENIIDESGMPKERFSAEFPKEGPSILRIQQVVRGDSAAYFCASSPSGLAGVAGELFFGEGSRLTVL.